This is a list of T cell receptor beta chains from one sample in a study of graft-versus-host responses after intestinal transplantation. Repertoires were generated with immunoSEQ multiplex PCR, while TCRdb's copy carries only in-frame clones and drops some. The sample records over 80,000 clones, roughly 86% being singletons. The sequencing used PBMCs, collected 255 days after intestinal transplant. These receptors were taken from a human patient who received an intestinal transplant, so some T cells may come from the graft donor. Each CDR3 is given with its conserved first and last residue. D genes are given only for firm matches. Size is stated for part of the rows, as once, few or many counts, or as a class when the clone is expanded.

V: TRBV19
size: few
J: TRBJ1-3
D: TRBD1
CDR3: CASSIPTGASGNTIYF
DNA: TGTGCCAGTAGTATCCCGACAGGGGCCTCTGGAAACACCATATATTTT

V: TRBV28
size: .
J: TRBJ1-2
D: .
CDR3: CASTPGGSRDYGYTF
DNA: TGTGCCAGCACCCCGGGGGGCTCTCGGGACTATGGCTACACCTTC

V: TRBV9
size: .
J: TRBJ2-2
D: TRBD2
CDR3: CASSVVSGGSGELFF
DNA: TGTGCCAGCAGCGTAGTTAGCGGGGGATCCGGGGAGCTGTTTTTT

V: TRBV27
size: .
J: TRBJ2-7
D: .
CDR3: CASSPNTGLSSYEQYF
DNA: TGTGCCAGCAGTCCTAACACAGGGTTAAGCTCCTACGAGCAGTACTTC

V: TRBV28
size: .
J: TRBJ2-1
D: TRBD2
CDR3: CASSLRAGLDNEQFF
DNA: TGTGCCAGCAGTTTAAGAGCGGGACTTGACAATGAGCAGTTCTTC

V: TRBV5-1
size: .
J: TRBJ2-7
D: .
CDR3: CASSLGQGISYEQYF
DNA: TGCGCCAGCAGCTTGGGGCAGGGGATCTCCTACGAGCAGTACTTC

V: TRBV7-8
size: .
J: TRBJ1-1
D: TRBD1
CDR3: CASSLATGGDTEAFF
DNA: TGTGCCAGCAGCTTAGCGACAGGGGGGGACACTGAAGCTTTCTTT

V: TRBV11-2
size: .
J: TRBJ1-5
D: .
CDR3: CASSLEHNQPQHF
DNA: TGTGCCAGCAGCTTAGAACACAATCAGCCCCAGCATTTT

V: TRBV7-8
size: .
J: TRBJ1-6
D: .
CDR3: CASSLDRDNSPLHF
DNA: TGTGCCAGCAGCTTAGACAGGGATAATTCACCCCTCCACTTT

V: TRBV5-8
size: .
J: TRBJ2-7
D: .
CDR3: CASSPAPATYEQYF
DNA: TGTGCCAGCAGCCCGGCACCGGCCACCTACGAGCAGTACTTC

V: TRBV6-1
size: once
J: TRBJ2-3
D: .
CDR3: CASKGRPSSTDTQYF
DNA: TGTGCCAGCAAGGGGAGACCCTCTAGCACAGATACGCAGTATTTT

V: TRBV28
size: .
J: TRBJ2-6
D: TRBD1
CDR3: CASSLGTDSGANVLTF
DNA: TGTGCCAGCAGTCTAGGGACAGACTCTGGGGCCAACGTCCTGACTTTC

V: TRBV6-6
size: .
J: TRBJ1-5
D: TRBD1
CDR3: CASSQGQGRGQPQHF
DNA: TGTGCCAGCAGTCAGGGACAGGGGAGAGGTCAGCCCCAGCATTTT

V: TRBV7-8
size: few
J: TRBJ2-1
D: TRBD2
CDR3: CASSPGRSSGRNEQFF
DNA: TGTGCCAGCAGCCCCGGGCGGAGTAGCGGGAGGAATGAGCAGTTCTTC

V: TRBV10-1
size: .
J: TRBJ1-1
D: .
CDR3: CASSRDTSNTEAFF
DNA: TGCGCCAGCAGCCGGGATACGTCGAACACTGAAGCTTTCTTT

V: TRBV6-5
size: .
J: TRBJ1-3
D: .
CDR3: CASSYEGGLSGNTIYF
DNA: TGTGCCAGCAGTTATGAAGGGGGGCTCTCTGGAAACACCATATATTTT

V: TRBV7-9
size: few
J: TRBJ2-7
D: .
CDR3: CASSPRTPLKGEQYF
DNA: TGTGCCAGCAGCCCCCGGACACCCCTGAAGGGGGAGCAGTACTTC

V: TRBV6-4
size: .
J: TRBJ2-3
D: TRBD1
CDR3: CASSLGQGATDTQYF
DNA: TGTGCCAGCAGTCTCGGACAGGGGGCCACAGATACGCAGTATTTT

V: TRBV30
size: .
J: TRBJ1-3
D: .
CDR3: CAWILTATGPSGNTIYF
DNA: TGTGCCTGGATATTGACCGCGACAGGCCCCTCTGGAAACACCATATATTTT

V: TRBV11-2
size: .
J: TRBJ2-3
D: TRBD2
CDR3: CASSLSILAGGSDTQYF
DNA: TGTGCCAGCAGCCTCTCTATACTAGCGGGGGGGTCAGATACGCAGTATTTT

V: TRBV2
size: .
J: TRBJ1-5
D: TRBD1
CDR3: CASRGTASNQPQHF
DNA: TGTGCCAGCAGAGGGACAGCTAGCAATCAGCCCCAGCATTTT

V: TRBV6-1
size: once
J: TRBJ1-3
D: .
CDR3: CASSERSYAIYF
DNA: TGTGCCAGCAGTGAACGGAGTTATGCCATATATTTT

V: TRBV15
size: .
J: TRBJ2-1
D: TRBD2
CDR3: CATSSTLAGGDNEQFF
DNA: TGTGCCACCAGCTCCACACTAGCGGGGGGGGACAATGAGCAGTTCTTC

V: TRBV7-3
size: .
J: TRBJ2-1
D: TRBD2
CDR3: CASSLERESYNEQFF
DNA: TGTGCCAGCAGCTTAGAGCGGGAGTCCTACAATGAGCAGTTCTTC

V: TRBV2
size: .
J: TRBJ2-7
D: TRBD1
CDR3: CASSEGDRAYEQYF
DNA: TGTGCCAGCAGTGAAGGGGACAGGGCTTACGAGCAGTACTTC

V: TRBV7-2
size: once
J: TRBJ2-2
D: TRBD2
CDR3: CASSPEASGGASTGELFF
DNA: TGTGCCAGCAGCCCAGAGGCTAGCGGGGGGGCTAGCACCGGGGAGCTGTTTTTT

V: TRBV7-2
size: .
J: TRBJ2-5
D: TRBD2
CDR3: CASSLRASGGSAETQYF
DNA: TGTGCCAGCAGCTTACGGGCTAGCGGGGGGTCGGCAGAGACCCAGTACTTC

V: TRBV13
size: .
J: TRBJ1-5
D: .
CDR3: CASSFRDANQPQHF
DNA: TGTGCCAGCAGCTTCCGGGACGCCAATCAGCCCCAGCATTTT

V: TRBV4-1
size: .
J: TRBJ2-2
D: .
CDR3: CASSQVAAAGTGELFF
DNA: TGCGCCAGCAGCCAAGTGGCCGCTGCGGGCACCGGGGAGCTGTTTTTT

V: TRBV6-1
size: .
J: TRBJ1-5
D: TRBD1
CDR3: CASSEDTGGAEPQHF
DNA: TGTGCCAGCAGTGAAGATACAGGGGGCGCAGAGCCCCAGCATTTT

V: TRBV14
size: few
J: TRBJ1-1
D: .
CDR3: CASSQGGEAFF
DNA: TGTGCCAGCAGCCAAGGCGGGGAAGCTTTCTTT

V: TRBV6-1
size: .
J: TRBJ1-1
D: .
CDR3: CASIAGRSTEAFF
DNA: TGTGCCAGCATCGCCGGCAGGAGCACTGAAGCTTTCTTT

V: TRBV28
size: .
J: TRBJ2-2
D: TRBD1
CDR3: CASSLLLGQGDTGELFF
DNA: TGTGCCAGCAGTTTATTATTGGGACAGGGAGACACCGGGGAGCTGTTTTTT

V: TRBV19
size: .
J: TRBJ1-3
D: .
CDR3: CASSIGSSGNTIYF
DNA: TGTGCCAGTAGTATCGGGAGCTCTGGAAACACCATATATTTT

V: TRBV7-8
size: .
J: TRBJ2-5
D: TRBD2
CDR3: CASSLRFLRAGGRETQYF
DNA: TGTGCCAGCAGCTTAAGGTTTTTGCGAGCGGGGGGGCGAGAGACCCAGTACTTC

V: TRBV5-4
size: .
J: TRBJ2-1
D: .
CDR3: CASSANNEQFF
DNA: TGTGCCAGCAGCGCTAACAATGAGCAGTTCTTC

V: TRBV5-6
size: .
J: TRBJ1-5
D: TRBD1
CDR3: CASSRRQGRVDDNQPQHF
DNA: TGTGCCAGCAGCAGGAGACAGGGAAGAGTTGATGACAATCAGCCCCAGCATTTT

V: TRBV7-2
size: .
J: TRBJ1-5
D: .
CDR3: CASSLAQGSNQPQHF
DNA: TGTGCCAGCAGCTTAGCACAAGGGAGCAATCAGCCCCAGCATTTT

V: TRBV5-1
size: .
J: TRBJ2-7
D: TRBD1
CDR3: CASSFLQGSYEQYF
DNA: TGCGCCAGCAGCTTCTTACAGGGGAGCTACGAGCAGTACTTC

V: TRBV4-3
size: .
J: TRBJ1-1
D: TRBD1
CDR3: CASSHRQGNTEAFF
DNA: TGCGCCAGCAGCCACCGACAGGGGAACACTGAAGCTTTCTTT

V: TRBV6-1
size: .
J: TRBJ1-2
D: .
CDR3: CASSYGYGYTF
DNA: TGTGCCAGCAGTTACGGCTATGGCTACACCTTC

V: TRBV10-1
size: .
J: TRBJ1-2
D: TRBD1
CDR3: CASSEEGQGVYGYTF
DNA: TGCGCCAGCAGTGAGGAAGGACAGGGCGTTTATGGCTACACCTTC

V: TRBV9
size: once
J: TRBJ2-1
D: TRBD2
CDR3: CASSVDGTSGGARNEQFF
DNA: TGTGCCAGCAGCGTAGATGGGACTAGCGGGGGGGCTCGCAATGAGCAGTTCTTC

V: TRBV27
size: .
J: TRBJ2-3
D: TRBD2
CDR3: CATLAGVVGTDTQYF
DNA: TGTGCCACCTTAGCGGGGGTGGTGGGTACAGATACGCAGTATTTT

V: TRBV6-1
size: many
J: TRBJ2-2
D: .
CDR3: CASSPGAGETGELFF
DNA: TGTGCCAGCAGTCCGGGGGCAGGGGAAACCGGGGAGCTGTTTTTT

V: TRBV6-6
size: .
J: TRBJ2-6
D: .
CDR3: CASTYRGVTGANVLTF
DNA: TGTGCCAGCACCTATAGGGGGGTAACTGGGGCCAACGTCCTGACTTTC

V: TRBV14
size: .
J: TRBJ2-3
D: .
CDR3: CASEGGSTDTQYF
DNA: TGTGCCAGCGAGGGGGGCAGCACAGATACGCAGTATTTT

V: TRBV7-6
size: .
J: TRBJ2-3
D: TRBD2
CDR3: CASSLARGTSGLITQYF
DNA: TGTGCCAGCAGCTTAGCGAGGGGGACTAGCGGGCTTATTACGCAGTATTTT

V: TRBV29-1
size: .
J: TRBJ2-7
D: .
CDR3: CSVESGSEQYF
DNA: TGCAGCGTTGAATCGGGGAGCGAGCAGTACTTC

V: TRBV14
size: .
J: TRBJ2-7
D: .
CDR3: CASSQYGYSYEQYF
DNA: TGTGCCAGCAGCCAGTACGGATACTCCTACGAGCAGTACTTC

V: TRBV7-8
size: .
J: TRBJ1-5
D: TRBD1
CDR3: CASSFPGQLQPQHF
DNA: TGTGCCAGCAGCTTTCCGGGACAGCTTCAGCCCCAGCATTTT

V: TRBV5-8
size: .
J: TRBJ2-2
D: .
CDR3: CASSLGRTAGTGELFF
DNA: TGTGCCAGCAGCTTGGGGCGGACAGCCGGAACCGGGGAGCTGTTTTTT

V: TRBV7-2
size: .
J: TRBJ2-3
D: TRBD2
CDR3: CASSVSPGLGTDTQYF
DNA: TGTGCCAGCAGCGTCTCCCCGGGACTAGGCACAGATACGCAGTATTTT

V: TRBV5-4
size: .
J: TRBJ1-2
D: TRBD1
CDR3: CASSIWGQPINYGYTF
DNA: TGTGCCAGCAGCATATGGGGACAGCCTATTAACTATGGCTACACCTTC